A single T cell receptor beta chain is shown here with its context. Its antigen is currently not known. Base qualities are not provided; no much larger clone lies one nucleotide away. The data are from a study of blood T cell repertoires in COVID-19 (dated by TCRdb to 2020 to 2022). For the wider study: The collaborator samples originated in the United States, Italy and Spain and spanned the acute and convalescent phases of COVID-19. The prospective study material was composed of cDNA or gDNA derived from T cells, B-cell-depleted T cells, or PBMCs. Subjects who had been exposed to COVID-19, were actively infected with it, or had recovered from it provided the deeply sampled blood TCRbeta repertoires that made up the dataset. The repertoires were released in a freely available public database intended as a resource for research on the immune response to SARS-CoV-2. The samples were drawn from two sources: the first 160 participants of the ongoing ImmuneRACE study, and 1,254 subjects contributed by 6 global collaborators. A de-identified subject ID, COVID-19 status, age in years and sex were almost always included in the sample metadata. HLA class I and class II types, where available, came from metadata supplied by the sample provider rather than from assay-based typing. What the research found in general, with its limitations: The amount of clinical and demographic metadata varied by source and participant and was provided uncurated.

V drops 1 base and J drops 8 bases, leaving 12 bases in between. The CDR3, from cysteine to phenylalanine, totals 13 residues. Of all the DNA, just the CDR3 is kept, 39 bases in frame from base 1. The germline V gene (reference sequence) sets CDR1 to SGHNT and CDR2 to YYREEE. The collaborating institutions used their own protocols to collect whole blood in K2EDTA tubes. For TCRbeta analysis, collaborators shipped samples in one of three forms: frozen whole blood, isolated PBMCs, or DNA extracted from either of those sample types. TCRbeta CDR3 regions were amplified from genomic DNA using the immunoSEQ Assay, a bias-controlled multiplex PCR. The original methods were these. The number of nucleated cells in each sample was estimated from the amplification of reference gene primers within the assay. Sequence reads were collapsed and filtered to measure the absolute abundance of every unique TCRbeta CDR3 rearrangement. For each sample, productive Simpson clonality was calculated as the square root of Simpson's diversity index across productive rearrangements. The clones in this table, taken by TCRdb from immuneACCESS, are in-frame only. Not every clone is retained; where verified, under half of the shortfall comes from an unresolved V gene, and the cause of the rest is unknown. Clone size and the V and J calls come from that table; the DNA yielded D and trimming. The sample data list approximately 52,000 clones, and more than 85% of these were observed just once. The top ten hold around 6.9% of the sample.

The clonotype comes from a man aged 50 to 59 with active COVID-19. The specimen was peripheral blood. Rearrangement joined TRBV5-4 to TRBJ1-1; D gene: possibly TRBD1, on 5 matching bases. The sequence in DNA is TGTGCCAGCAGCTTGCTACCGCAGGGAGAAGCTTTCTTT. The resulting protein is CASSLLPQGEAFF. The full variable domain, completed from the reference TRBV5-4 and TRBJ1-1 proteins outside the CDR3, reads ETGVTQSPTHLIKTRGQQVTLRCSSQSGHNTVSWYQQALGQGPQFIFQYYREEENGRGNFPPRFSGLQFPNYSSELNVNALELDDSALYLCASSLLPQGEAFFGQGTRLTVV.